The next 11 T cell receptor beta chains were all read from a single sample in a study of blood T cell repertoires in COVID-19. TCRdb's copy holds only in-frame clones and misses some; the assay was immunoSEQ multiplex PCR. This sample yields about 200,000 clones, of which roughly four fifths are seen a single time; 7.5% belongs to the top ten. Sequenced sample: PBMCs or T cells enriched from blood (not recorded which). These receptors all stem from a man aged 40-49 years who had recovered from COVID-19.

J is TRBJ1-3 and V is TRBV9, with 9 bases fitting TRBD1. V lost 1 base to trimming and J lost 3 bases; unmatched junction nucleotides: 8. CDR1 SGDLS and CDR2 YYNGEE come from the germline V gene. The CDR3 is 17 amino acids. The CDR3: CASSVSPGQGNGNTIYF. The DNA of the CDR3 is TGTGCCAGCAGCGTATCCCCGGGACAGGGCAATGGAAACACCATATATTTT.

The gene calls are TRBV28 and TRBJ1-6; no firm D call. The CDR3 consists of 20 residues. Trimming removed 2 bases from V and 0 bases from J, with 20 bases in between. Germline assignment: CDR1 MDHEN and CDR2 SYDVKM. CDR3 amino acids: CASSLNVGSGGSSYNSPLHF. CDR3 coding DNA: TGTGCCAGCAGTTTAAACGTAGGGTCAGGAGGGAGCTCCTATAATTCACCCCTCCACTTT. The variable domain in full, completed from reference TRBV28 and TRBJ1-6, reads DVKVTQSSRYLVKRTGEKVFLECVQDMDHENMFWYRQDPGLGLRLIYFSYDVKMKEKGDIPEGYSVSREKKERFSLILESASTNQTSMYLCASSLNVGSGGSSYNSPLHFGNGTRLTVT.

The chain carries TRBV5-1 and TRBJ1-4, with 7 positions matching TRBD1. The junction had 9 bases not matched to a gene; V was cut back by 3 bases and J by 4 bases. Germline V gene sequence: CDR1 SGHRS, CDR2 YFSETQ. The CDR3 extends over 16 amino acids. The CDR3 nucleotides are TGCGCCAGCAGCTCACCGACCGACAGGGATAATGAAAAACTGTTTTTT. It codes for CASSSPTDRDNEKLFF.

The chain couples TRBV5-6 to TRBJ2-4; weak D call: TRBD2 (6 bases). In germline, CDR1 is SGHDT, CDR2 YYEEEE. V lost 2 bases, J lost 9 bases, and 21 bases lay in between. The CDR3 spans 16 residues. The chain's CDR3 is CASSLVGGATPAIQYF. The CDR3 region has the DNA TGTGCCAGCAGCTTAGTTGGAGGGGCCACGCCGGCCATTCAGTACTTC.

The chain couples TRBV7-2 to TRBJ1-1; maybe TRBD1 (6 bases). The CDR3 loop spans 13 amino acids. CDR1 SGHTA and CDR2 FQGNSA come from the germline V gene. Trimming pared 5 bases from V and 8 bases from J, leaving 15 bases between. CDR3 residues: CASSPGQRSEAFF. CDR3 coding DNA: TGTGCCAGCAGCCCAGGACAGCGGAGCGAAGCTTTCTTT.

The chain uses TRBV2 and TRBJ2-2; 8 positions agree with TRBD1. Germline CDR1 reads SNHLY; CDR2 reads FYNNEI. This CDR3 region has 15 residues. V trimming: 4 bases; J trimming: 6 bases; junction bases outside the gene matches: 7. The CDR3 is CASSVARGRPGELFF. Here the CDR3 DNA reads TGTGCCAGCAGTGTAGCCAGGGGGCGTCCCGGGGAGCTGTTTTTT.

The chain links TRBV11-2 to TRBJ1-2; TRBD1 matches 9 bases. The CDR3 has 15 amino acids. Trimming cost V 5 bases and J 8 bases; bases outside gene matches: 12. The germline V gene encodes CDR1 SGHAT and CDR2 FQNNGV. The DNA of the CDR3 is TGTGCCAGCAGCCCCAATACGGGACAGGGAGGGGGCTACACCTTC. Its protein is CASSPNTGQGGGYTF.

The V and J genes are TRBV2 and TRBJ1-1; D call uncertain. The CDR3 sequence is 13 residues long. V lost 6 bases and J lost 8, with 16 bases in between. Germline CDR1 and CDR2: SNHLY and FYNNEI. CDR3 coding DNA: TGTGCCAGCAGCCTCGGGGAGGGTAGGGAAGCTTTCTTT. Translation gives CASSLGEGREAFF. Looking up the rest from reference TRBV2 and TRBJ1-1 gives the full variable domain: EPEVTQTPSHQVTQMGQEVILRCVPISNHLYFYWYRQILGQKVEFLVSFYNNEISEKSEIFDDQFSVERPDGSNFTLKIRSTKLEDSAMYFCASSLGEGREAFFGQGTRLTVV.

CDR3 in DNA: TGTGCCATCAGGGCCGACACCAGCCTGAACACTGAAGCTTTCTTT. Translating gives CAIRADTSLNTEAFF. The chain combines TRBV10-3 with TRBJ1-1; D is ambiguous. Germline-derived CDR1 and CDR2 are ENHRY and SYGVKD. This CDR3 contains 15 residues. V gave up 6 bases and J gave up 0 bases, with 14 bases separating them.

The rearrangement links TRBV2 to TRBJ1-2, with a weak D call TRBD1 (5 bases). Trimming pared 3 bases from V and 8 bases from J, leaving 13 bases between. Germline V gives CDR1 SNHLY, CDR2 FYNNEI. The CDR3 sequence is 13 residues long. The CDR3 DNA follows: TGTGCCAGCAGTGACCCGGGGGAACAAGGCTACACCTTC. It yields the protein CASSDPGEQGYTF.

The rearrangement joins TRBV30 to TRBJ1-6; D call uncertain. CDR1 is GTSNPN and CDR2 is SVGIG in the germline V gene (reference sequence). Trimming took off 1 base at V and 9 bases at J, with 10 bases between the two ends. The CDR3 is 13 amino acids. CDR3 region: CAWSAERSSPLHF. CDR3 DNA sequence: TGTGCCTGGAGTGCCGAGAGGAGTTCACCCCTCCACTTT.